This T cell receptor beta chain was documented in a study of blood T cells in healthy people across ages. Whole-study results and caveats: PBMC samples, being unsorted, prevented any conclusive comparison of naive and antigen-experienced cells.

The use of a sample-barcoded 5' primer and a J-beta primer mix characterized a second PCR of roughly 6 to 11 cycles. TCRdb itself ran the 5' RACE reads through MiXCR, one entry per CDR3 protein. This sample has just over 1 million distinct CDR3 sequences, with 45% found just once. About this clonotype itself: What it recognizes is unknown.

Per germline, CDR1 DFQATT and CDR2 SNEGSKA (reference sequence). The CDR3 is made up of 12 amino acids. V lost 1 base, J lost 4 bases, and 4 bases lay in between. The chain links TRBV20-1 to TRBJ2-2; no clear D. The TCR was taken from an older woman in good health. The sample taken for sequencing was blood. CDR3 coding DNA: TGCAGTGCTAGAGGTCGCACCGGGGAGCTGTTTTTT. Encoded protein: CSARGRTGELFF.